This T cell receptor beta chain is drawn from a study of T-cell memory formation after mild COVID-19. Overall study findings and caveats: CD4+ bias marked clones expanding day 15 to 37, unlike balanced contracting clones.

TCRdb reprocessed the 5' RACE reads via MiXCR and lists one record per CDR3 protein. The data show 100,000 to 120,000 distinct CDR3 sequences, about 20% seen once. A remark on this clonotype: Its antigen remains unknown.

The CDR3 loop spans 10 amino acids. CDR1 MGHDK and CDR2 SYGVNS come from the germline V gene. V dropped 10 bases and J dropped 9 bases, with 10 bases sitting between them. Sequencing was done on a sample of PBMCs or a T cell subset sorted from them (not recorded which). This chain uses TRBV25-1 with TRBJ2-1, with a tentative D call TRBD1 (5 bases). This clonotype was sampled from a young man who had mild COVID-19 (a few samples of this study predate the infection). Cell type and time point are not known. As DNA, the CDR3 is TGTGCCACCCAGGGATTTGAGCAGTTCTTC. Its protein product is CATQGFEQFF.